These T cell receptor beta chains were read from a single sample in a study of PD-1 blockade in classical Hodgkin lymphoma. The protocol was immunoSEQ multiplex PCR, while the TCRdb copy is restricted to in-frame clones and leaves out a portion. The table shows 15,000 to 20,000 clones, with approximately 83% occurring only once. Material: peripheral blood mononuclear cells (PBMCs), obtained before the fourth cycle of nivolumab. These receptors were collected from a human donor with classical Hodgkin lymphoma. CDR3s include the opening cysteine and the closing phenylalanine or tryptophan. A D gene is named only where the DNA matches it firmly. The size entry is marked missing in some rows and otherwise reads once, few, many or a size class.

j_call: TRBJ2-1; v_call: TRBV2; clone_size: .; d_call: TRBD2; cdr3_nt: TGTGCCAGCAGCTCGGAAAACCCAGGACTAGAGAGTGAGCAGTTCTTC; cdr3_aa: CASSSENPGLESEQFF
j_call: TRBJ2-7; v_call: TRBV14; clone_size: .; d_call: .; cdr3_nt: TGTGCCAGCAGCCAAGTGGTGGGGGCCTACGGCGAGCAGTACTTC; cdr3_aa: CASSQVVGAYGEQYF
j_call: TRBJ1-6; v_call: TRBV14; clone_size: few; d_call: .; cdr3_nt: TGTGCCAGCAGTGGCCAGGTTAATTCACCCCTCCACTTT; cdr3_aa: CASSGQVNSPLHF
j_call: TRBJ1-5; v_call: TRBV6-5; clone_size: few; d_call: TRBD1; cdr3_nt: TGTGCCAGCAGAGCGACAGGGCCGGTAGGTCAGCCCCAGCATTTT; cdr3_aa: CASRATGPVGQPQHF
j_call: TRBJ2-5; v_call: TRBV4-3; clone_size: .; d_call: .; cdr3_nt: TGCGCCAGCAGCCAAGCAGGTCGCGGGACCCAGTACTTC; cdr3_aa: CASSQAGRGTQYF
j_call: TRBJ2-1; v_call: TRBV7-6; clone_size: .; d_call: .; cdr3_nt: TGTGCCAGCAGCTTAGAGACAGGCTCCTACAATGAGCAGTTCTTC; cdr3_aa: CASSLETGSYNEQFF
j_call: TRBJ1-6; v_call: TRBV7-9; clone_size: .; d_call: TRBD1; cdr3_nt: TGTGCCAGCAATCAGGACAGGGGTTCACCCCTCCACTTT; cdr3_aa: CASNQDRGSPLHF
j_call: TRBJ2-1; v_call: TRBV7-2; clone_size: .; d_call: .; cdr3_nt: TGTGCCAGCAGCTTCTTTCGTGATGAGCAGTTCTTC; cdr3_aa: CASSFFRDEQFF
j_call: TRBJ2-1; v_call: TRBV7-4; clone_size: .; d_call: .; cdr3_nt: TGTGCCAGCAGCACCTCCGGGGGAGACAATGAGCAGTTCTTC; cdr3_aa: CASSTSGGDNEQFF
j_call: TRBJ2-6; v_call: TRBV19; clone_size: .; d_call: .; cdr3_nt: TGTGCCAGTAGTCCCCTTGGGGGGGCGCTTGGGGCCAACGTCCTGACTTTC; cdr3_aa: CASSPLGGALGANVLTF
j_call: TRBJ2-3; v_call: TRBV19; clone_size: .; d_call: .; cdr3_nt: TGTGCCAGTAGTACCTGGGGCACCCGCACAGATACGCAGTATTTT; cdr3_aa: CASSTWGTRTDTQYF
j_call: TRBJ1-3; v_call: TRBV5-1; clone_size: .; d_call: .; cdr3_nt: TGCGCCAGCAGCTTGGGTCCTCGGGGGACTGGAAACACCATATATTTT; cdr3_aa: CASSLGPRGTGNTIYF
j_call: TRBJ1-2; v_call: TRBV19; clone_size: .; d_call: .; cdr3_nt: TGTGCCAGTAGCCGGCAGATTAGGGACGGCTACACCTTC; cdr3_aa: CASSRQIRDGYTF
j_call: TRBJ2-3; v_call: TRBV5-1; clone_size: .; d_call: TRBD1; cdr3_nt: TGCGCCAGCAGCTTGGAGGGGAGGACAGGGGAAGGAGATACGCAGTATTTT; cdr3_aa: CASSLEGRTGEGDTQYF
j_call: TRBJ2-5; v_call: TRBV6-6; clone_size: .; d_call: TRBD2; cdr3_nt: TGTGCCAGCACAGGTCGGTTCGGGGGGTTTCGAGAGACCCAGTACTTC; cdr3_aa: CASTGRFGGFRETQYF
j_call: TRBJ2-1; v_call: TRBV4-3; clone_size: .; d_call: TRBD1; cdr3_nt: TGCGCCAGCAGCCAAGATTGGGGACAGGGGTCCAATGAGCAGTTCTTC; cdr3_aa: CASSQDWGQGSNEQFF
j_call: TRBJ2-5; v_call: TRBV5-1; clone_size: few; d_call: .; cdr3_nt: TGCGCCAGCAGCTTGTGGTCAGGGGAAGAGACCCAGTACTTC; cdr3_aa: CASSLWSGEETQYF
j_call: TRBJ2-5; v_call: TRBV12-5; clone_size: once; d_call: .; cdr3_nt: TGTGCTAGTGGTTTGCCTCAGGGGAACCAGTACTTC; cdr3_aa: CASGLPQGNQYF
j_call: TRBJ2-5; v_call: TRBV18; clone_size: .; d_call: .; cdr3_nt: TGTGCCAGCTCACCCCGGGAACAGCAAGAGACCCAGTACTTC; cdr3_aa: CASSPREQQETQYF
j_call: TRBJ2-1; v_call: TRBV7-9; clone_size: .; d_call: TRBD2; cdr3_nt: TGTGCCAGCAGCTTCGCGGGGGGGCCGGGGAATGAGCAGTTCTTC; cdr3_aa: CASSFAGGPGNEQFF
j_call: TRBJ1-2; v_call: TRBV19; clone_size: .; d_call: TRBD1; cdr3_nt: TGTGCCAGTAGTTCGTTGGAGGGGGCGCGGGCTAACTATGGCTACACCTTC; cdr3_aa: CASSSLEGARANYGYTF
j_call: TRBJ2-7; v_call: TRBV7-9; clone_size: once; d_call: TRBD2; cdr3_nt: TGTGCCAGCAGCACTAGCGGGGGGGCCTACGAGCAGTACTTC; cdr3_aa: CASSTSGGAYEQYF
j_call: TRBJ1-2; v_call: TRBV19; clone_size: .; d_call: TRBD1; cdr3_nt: TGTGCCAGTAGCAGGGACAGCTATGGCTACACCTTC; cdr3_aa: CASSRDSYGYTF
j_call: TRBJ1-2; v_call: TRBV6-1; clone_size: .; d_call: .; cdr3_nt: TGTGCCAGCAGTCTGACTTATAACTATGGCTACACCTTC; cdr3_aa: CASSLTYNYGYTF
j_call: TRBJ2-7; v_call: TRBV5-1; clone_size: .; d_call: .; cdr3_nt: TGCGCCAGCAGCTTGGATGCGGTGAGCTCCTACGAGCAGTACTTC; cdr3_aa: CASSLDAVSSYEQYF
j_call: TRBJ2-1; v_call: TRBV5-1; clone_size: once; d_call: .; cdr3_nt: TGCGCCAGCAGCTCCGGGTTAAATGAGCAGTTCTTC; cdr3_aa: CASSSGLNEQFF
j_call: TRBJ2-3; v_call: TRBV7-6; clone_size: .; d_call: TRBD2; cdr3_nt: TGTGCCAGCAGCCCCACCGGGGGGAGCACAGATACGCAGTATTTT; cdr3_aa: CASSPTGGSTDTQYF
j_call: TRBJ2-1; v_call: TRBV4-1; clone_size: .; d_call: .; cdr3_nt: TGCGCCAGCAGCCAAGATGGTGGGGGCTACAATGAGCAGTTCTTC; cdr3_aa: CASSQDGGGYNEQFF
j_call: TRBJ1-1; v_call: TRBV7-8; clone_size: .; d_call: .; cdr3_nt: TGTGCCAGCAGCTTCGCACGAGGAACCGAAGCTTTCTTT; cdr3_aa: CASSFARGTEAFF
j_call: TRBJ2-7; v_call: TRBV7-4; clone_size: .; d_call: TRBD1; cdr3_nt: TGTGCCAGCAGCTCTGAGGGGACAGGGGGCTACGAGCAGTACTTC; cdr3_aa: CASSSEGTGGYEQYF
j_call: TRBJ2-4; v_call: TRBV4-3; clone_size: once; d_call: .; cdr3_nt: TGCGCCAGCAGCCAAGATGCAGGGTTAGCCAAAAACATTCAGTACTTC; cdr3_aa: CASSQDAGLAKNIQYF
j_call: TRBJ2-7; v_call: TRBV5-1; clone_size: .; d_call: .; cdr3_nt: TGCGCCAGCAGCTCCCAGGGAATAGGCGAGCAGTACTTC; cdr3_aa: CASSSQGIGEQYF
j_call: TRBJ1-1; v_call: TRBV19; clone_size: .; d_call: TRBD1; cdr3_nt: TGTGCCAGTAGTACCGGACAGGGGGGTCAAGCTTTCTTT; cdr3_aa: CASSTGQGGQAFF
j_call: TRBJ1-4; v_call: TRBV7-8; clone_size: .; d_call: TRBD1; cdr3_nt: TGTGCCAGCAGCTTAGGACAGGGAACAACTAATGAAAAACTGTTTTTT; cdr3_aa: CASSLGQGTTNEKLFF
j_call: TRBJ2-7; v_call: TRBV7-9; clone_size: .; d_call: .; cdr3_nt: TGTGCCAGCAGCTTTGGTACCGGGGTTGGTGAGCAGTACTTC; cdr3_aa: CASSFGTGVGEQYF
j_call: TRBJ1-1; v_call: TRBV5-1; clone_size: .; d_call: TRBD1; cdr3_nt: TGCGCCAGCAGCGAACAGGGGGCTGGTAGCACTGAAGCTTTCTTT; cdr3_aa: CASSEQGAGSTEAFF
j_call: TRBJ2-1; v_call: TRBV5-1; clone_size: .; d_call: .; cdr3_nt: TGCGCCAGCAGCTTGTACGGATTCAATGAGCAGTTCTTC; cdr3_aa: CASSLYGFNEQFF
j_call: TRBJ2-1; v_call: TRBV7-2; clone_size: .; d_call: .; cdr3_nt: TGTGCCAGCAGCGCGAACAATGAGCAGTTCTTC; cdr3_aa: CASSANNEQFF
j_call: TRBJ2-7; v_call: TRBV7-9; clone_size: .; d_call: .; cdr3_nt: TGTGCCAGCAGCTTAGGCGGCGTCGCAGGGAGTGAGCAGTACTTC; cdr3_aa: CASSLGGVAGSEQYF
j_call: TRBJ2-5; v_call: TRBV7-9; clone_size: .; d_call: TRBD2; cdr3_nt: TGTGCCAGCAGCTTACCAAGCGGGACCGGGGAGACCCAGTACTTC; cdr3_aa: CASSLPSGTGETQYF
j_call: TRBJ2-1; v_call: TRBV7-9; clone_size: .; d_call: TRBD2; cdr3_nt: TGTGCCAGCAGCCCCCTCAGCGGGGAAGACTACAATGAGCAGTTCTTC; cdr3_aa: CASSPLSGEDYNEQFF
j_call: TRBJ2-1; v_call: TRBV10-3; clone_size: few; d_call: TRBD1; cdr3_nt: TGTGCCATCAGTGGGACAGGGCAAACCTACAATGAGCAGTTCTTC; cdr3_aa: CAISGTGQTYNEQFF
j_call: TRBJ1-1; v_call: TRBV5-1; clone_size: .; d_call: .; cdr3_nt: TGCGCCAGCAGCGTTCAGGGTTTGGGGAACACTGAAGCTTTCTTT; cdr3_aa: CASSVQGLGNTEAFF
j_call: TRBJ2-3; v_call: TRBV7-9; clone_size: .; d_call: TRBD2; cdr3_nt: TGTGCCAGCAGCTTCGGGGGGGAGATTCGAGATACGCAGTATTTT; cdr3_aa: CASSFGGEIRDTQYF
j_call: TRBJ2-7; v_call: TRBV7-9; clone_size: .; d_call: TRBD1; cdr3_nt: TGTGCCAGCAGCCGAGACAGGGGTAGCGGCTCCGAGCAGTACTTC; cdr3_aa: CASSRDRGSGSEQYF
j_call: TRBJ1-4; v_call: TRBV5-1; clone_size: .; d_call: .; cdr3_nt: TGCGCCAGCAGCCCCGGGACTAGTAATGAAAAACTGTTTTTT; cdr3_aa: CASSPGTSNEKLFF
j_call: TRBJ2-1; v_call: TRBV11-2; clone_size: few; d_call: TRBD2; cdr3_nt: TGTGCCAGCAGCTTACTCTACCCCAGCGGCGGGGGGGGGAATGAGCAGTTCTTC; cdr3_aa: CASSLLYPSGGGGNEQFF
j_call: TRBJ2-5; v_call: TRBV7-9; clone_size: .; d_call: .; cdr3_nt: TGTGCCAGCAGCTTAGTTTCGGGGGTGGAGACCCAGTACTTC; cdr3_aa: CASSLVSGVETQYF
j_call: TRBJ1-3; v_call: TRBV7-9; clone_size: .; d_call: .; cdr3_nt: TGTGCCAGCAGCTCTGACGGGGCTATCTCTGGAAACACCATATATTTT; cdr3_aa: CASSSDGAISGNTIYF
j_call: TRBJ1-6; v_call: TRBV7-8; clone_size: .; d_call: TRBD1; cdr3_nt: TGTGCCAGCAGCTTAGGGACAGGGCCGTTGGGAAATTCACCCCTCCACTTT; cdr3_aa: CASSLGTGPLGNSPLHF
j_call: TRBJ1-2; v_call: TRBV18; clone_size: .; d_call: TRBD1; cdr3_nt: TGTGCCAGCTCACCTAGACAGGGGGCCAGTGATGGCTACACCTTC; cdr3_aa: CASSPRQGASDGYTF
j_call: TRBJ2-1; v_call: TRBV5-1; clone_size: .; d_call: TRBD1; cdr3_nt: TGCGCCAGCAGCTCCGGGACAGGGTTCAATGAGCAGTTCTTC; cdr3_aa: CASSSGTGFNEQFF
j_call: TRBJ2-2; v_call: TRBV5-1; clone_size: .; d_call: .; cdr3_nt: TGCGCCAGCAACGAGGGCGGGGTGATGAACACCGGGGAGCTGTTTTTT; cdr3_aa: CASNEGGVMNTGELFF